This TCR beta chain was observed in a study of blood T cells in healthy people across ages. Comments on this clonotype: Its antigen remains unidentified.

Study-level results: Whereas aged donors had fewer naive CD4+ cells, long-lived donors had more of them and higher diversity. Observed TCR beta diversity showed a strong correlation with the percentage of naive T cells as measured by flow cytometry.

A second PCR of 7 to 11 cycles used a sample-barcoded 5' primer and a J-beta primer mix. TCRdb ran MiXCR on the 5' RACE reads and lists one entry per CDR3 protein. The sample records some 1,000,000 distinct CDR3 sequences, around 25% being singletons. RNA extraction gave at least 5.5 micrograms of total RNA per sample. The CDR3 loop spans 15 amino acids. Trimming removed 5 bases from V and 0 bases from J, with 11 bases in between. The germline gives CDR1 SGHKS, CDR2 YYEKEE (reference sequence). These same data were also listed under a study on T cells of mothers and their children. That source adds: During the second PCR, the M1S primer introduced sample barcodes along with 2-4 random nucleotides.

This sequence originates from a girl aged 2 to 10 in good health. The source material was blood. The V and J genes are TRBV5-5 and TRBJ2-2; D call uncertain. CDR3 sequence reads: CASRARPANTGELFF. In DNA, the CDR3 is TGTGCCAGCAGAGCGAGGCCCGCGAACACCGGGGAGCTGTTTTTT.